A selection of T cell receptor beta chains follows, all from one sample in a study of cytomegalovirus exposure and HLA in healthy donors. The protocol was immunoSEQ multiplex PCR, while the TCRdb copy is restricted to in-frame clones and leaves out a portion. The data show 130,000 to 150,000 clones, 84% seen once. The source material was PBMCs. All receptors come from a woman aged 25 to 39 in good health and CMV-seronegative. Both conserved end residues are part of each CDR3. A D gene is named only where the DNA matches it firmly. Size is stated for part of the rows, as once, few or many counts, or as a class when the clone is expanded.

D gene,V gene,J gene,clone size,CDR3 protein,CDR3 DNA
.,TRBV10-3,TRBJ1-1,few,CAISVEGRTEAFF,TGTGCCATCAGTGTTGAGGGTCGCACTGAAGCTTTCTTT
.,TRBV6-5,TRBJ1-2,.,CASGQGYYGYTF,TGTGCCAGCGGGCAGGGTTACTATGGCTACACCTTC
.,TRBV6-5,TRBJ1-1,.,CASTKSQANTEAFF,TGTGCCAGCACCAAGTCACAGGCTAACACTGAAGCTTTCTTT
.,TRBV7-8,TRBJ1-1,.,CASSPGRGGDTEAFF,TGTGCCAGCAGCCCCGGGAGGGGGGGGGACACTGAAGCTTTCTTT
.,TRBV30,TRBJ1-5,once,CAWSKTNQAQHF,TGTGCCTGGAGTAAAACCAATCAGGCCCAGCATTTT
.,TRBV9,TRBJ1-2,.,CASSVEENYGYTF,TGTGCCAGCAGCGTAGAAGAGAACTATGGCTACACCTTC
TRBD1,TRBV6-1,TRBJ1-5,.,CASITGTGPQPQHF,TGTGCCAGTATAACCGGGACAGGGCCCCAGCCCCAGCATTTT
TRBD2,TRBV7-9,TRBJ2-5,.,CASSFPPSGETQYF,TGTGCCAGCAGCTTTCCCCCTAGCGGCGAGACCCAGTACTTC
TRBD1,TRBV10-3,TRBJ1-2,.,CAISGTGVPDGYTF,TGTGCCATCAGTGGGACAGGGGTACCGGATGGCTACACCTTC
TRBD1,TRBV7-8,TRBJ2-7,.,CASRSRQGSSSYEQYF,TGTGCCAGCAGAAGTAGACAGGGAAGTAGCTCCTACGAGCAGTACTTC
.,TRBV28,TRBJ1-5,once,CASSLFSQPSNQPQHF,TGTGCCAGCAGTTTATTCAGTCAACCTAGCAATCAGCCCCAGCATTTT
.,TRBV28,TRBJ1-2,.,CAHREQGYYGYTF,TGTGCCCATCGCGAGCAGGGTTACTATGGCTACACCTTC
TRBD1,TRBV18,TRBJ1-3,once,CASSPLRQGVIYF,TGTGCCAGCTCACCACTGCGACAGGGGGTCATATATTTT
.,TRBV27,TRBJ1-2,.,CASSQGRGYTF,TGTGCCAGCTCTCAGGGCCGGGGCTACACCTTC